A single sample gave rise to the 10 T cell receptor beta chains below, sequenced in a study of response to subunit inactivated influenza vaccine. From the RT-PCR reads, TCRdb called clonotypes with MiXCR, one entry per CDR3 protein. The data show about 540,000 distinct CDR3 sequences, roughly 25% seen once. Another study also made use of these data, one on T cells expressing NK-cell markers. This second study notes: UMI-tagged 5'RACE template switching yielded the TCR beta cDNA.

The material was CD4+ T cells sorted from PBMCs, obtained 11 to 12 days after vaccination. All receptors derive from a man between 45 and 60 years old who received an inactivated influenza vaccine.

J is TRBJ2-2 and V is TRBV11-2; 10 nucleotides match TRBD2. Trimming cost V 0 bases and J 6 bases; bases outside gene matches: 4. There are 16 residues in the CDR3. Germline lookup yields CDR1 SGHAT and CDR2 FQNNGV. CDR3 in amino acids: CASSLDRLAGAGELFF. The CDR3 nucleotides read TGTGCCAGCAGCTTAGATCGGCTAGCGGGAGCCGGGGAGCTGTTTTTT.

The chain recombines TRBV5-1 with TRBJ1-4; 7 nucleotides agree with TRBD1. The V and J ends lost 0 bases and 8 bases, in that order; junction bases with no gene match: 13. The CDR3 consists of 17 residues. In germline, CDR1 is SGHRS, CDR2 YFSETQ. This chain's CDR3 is CASSLALNRGGGEKLFF. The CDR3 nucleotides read TGCGCCAGCAGCTTGGCGCTTAACAGGGGAGGCGGAGAAAAACTGTTTTTT.

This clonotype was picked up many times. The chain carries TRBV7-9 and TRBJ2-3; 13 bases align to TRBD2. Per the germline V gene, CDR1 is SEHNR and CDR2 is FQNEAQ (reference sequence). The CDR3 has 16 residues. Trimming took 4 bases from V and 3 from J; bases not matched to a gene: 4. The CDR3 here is CASSSSLAGGTDTQYF. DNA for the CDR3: TGTGCCAGCAGCTCATCACTAGCGGGGGGGACAGATACGCAGTATTTT.

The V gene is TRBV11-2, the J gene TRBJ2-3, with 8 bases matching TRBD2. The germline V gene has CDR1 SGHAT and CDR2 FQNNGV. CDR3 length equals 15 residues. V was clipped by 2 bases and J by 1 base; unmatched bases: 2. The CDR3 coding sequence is TGTGCCAGCAGCTTAAAGGGACTAGGCACAGATACGCAGTATTTT. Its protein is CASSLKGLGTDTQYF. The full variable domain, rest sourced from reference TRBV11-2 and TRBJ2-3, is EAGVAQSPRYKIIEKRQSVAFWCNPISGHATLYWYQQILGQGPKLLIQFQNNGVVDDSQLPKDRFSAERLKGVDSTLKIQPAKLEDSAVYLCASSLKGLGTDTQYFGPGTRLTVL.

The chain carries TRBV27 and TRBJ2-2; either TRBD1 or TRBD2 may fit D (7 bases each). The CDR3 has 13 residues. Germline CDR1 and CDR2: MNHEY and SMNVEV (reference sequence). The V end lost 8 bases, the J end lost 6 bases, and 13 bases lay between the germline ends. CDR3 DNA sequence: TGTGCCAGCGCCCAGGGGGGGGCCGGGGAGCTGTTTTTT. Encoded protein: CASAQGGAGELFF.

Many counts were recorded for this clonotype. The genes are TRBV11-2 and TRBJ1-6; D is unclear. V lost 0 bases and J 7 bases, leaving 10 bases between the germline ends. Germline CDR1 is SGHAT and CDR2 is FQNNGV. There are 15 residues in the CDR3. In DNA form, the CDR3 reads TGTGCCAGCAGCTTAGATAGGTGGGAGAATTCACCCCTCCACTTT. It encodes CASSLDRWENSPLHF.

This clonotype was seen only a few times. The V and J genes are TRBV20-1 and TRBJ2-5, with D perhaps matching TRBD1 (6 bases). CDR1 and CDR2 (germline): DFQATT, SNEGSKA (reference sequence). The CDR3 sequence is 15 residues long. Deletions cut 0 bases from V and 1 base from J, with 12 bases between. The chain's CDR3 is CSARDPDRVQETQYF. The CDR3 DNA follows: TGCAGTGCTAGAGATCCGGACAGAGTCCAAGAGACCCAGTACTTC.

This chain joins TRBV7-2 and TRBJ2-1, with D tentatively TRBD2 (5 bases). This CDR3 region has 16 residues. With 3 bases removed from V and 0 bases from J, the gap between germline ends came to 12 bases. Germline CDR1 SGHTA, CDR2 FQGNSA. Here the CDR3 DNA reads TGTGCCAGCAGCTTCACAAGGGAGAGCTCCTACAATGAGCAGTTCTTC. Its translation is CASSFTRESSYNEQFF.

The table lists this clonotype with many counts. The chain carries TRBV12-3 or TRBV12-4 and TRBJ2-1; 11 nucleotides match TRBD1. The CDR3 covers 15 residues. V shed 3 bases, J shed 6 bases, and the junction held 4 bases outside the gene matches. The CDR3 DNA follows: TGTGCCAGCAGTTTGGGACAGGGGGTTGCCAATGAGCAGTTCTTC. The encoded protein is CASSLGQGVANEQFF.

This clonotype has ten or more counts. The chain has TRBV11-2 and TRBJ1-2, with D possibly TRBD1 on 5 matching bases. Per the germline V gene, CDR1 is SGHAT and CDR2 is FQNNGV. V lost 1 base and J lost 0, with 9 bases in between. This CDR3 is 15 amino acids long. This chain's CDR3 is CASSLVGRANYGYTF. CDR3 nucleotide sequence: TGTGCCAGCAGCTTAGTGGGACGAGCTAACTATGGCTACACCTTC.